These T cell receptor beta chains were read from a single sample in a study of spatial heterogeneity in lung cancer. Using its own MiXCR run on the 5' RACE reads, TCRdb lists one record per CDR3 protein. Of tens of thousands of distinct CDR3 sequences listed, less than 9.5% are singletons. Sequencing was performed on PBMCs, taken at follow-up. Source of these receptors: a female donor with early-stage non-small cell lung cancer. The CDR3 runs from the conserved cysteine through the conserved F or W. A D gene is named only where the DNA matches it firmly. Rows give clone size only sometimes, using once, few, many, or a class for an expanded clone.

TRBD1,TRBV7-2,many,TRBJ2-4,TGTGCCAGCAGCTTAGCCCGGACAGGCAGGGGAAACATTCAGTACTTC,CASSLARTGRGNIQYF
TRBD2,TRBV6-2/TRBV6-3,.,TRBJ2-1,TGTGCCAGCACCGGCGGGGGGGCCTACAATGAGCAGTTCTTC,CASTGGGAYNEQFF
.,TRBV7-9,few,TRBJ1-1,TGTGCCAGCAGCTTGGGAGCGGTCGTAACTGAAGCTTTCTTT,CASSLGAVVTEAFF
.,TRBV24-1,few,TRBJ2-5,TGTGCCACCAGTGATTTAAAGGGGTCGGAGACCCAGTACTTC,CATSDLKGSETQYF
.,TRBV29-1,few,TRBJ2-1,TGCAGCGTCCGGGCTCCCTTGGAGCAGTTCTTC,CSVRAPLEQFF
TRBD2,TRBV5-1,.,TRBJ2-3,TGCGCCAGCAGCCTCGGGACTAGCGGGGGCACAGATACGCAGTATTTT,CASSLGTSGGTDTQYF
TRBD2,TRBV10-1,.,TRBJ2-5,TGCACCAGCAGCAGTAGCGGGGGAGAGACCCAGTACTTC,CTSSSSGGETQYF
.,TRBV5-1,few,TRBJ2-1,TGCGCCAGCAGCGTTGGGGACGGCTCCTACAATGAGCAGTTCTTC,CASSVGDGSYNEQFF
.,TRBV6-6,many,TRBJ2-7,TGTGCCAGCAGATACAGGGAGGATATCTCCTACGAGCAGTACTTC,CASRYREDISYEQYF
TRBD1,TRBV24-1,many,TRBJ1-1,TGTGCCACCAGTCGACAGGGTGAAGCTTTCTTT,CATSRQGEAFF
.,TRBV7-2,few,TRBJ2-5,TGTGCCAGCAGCTTAATTCTAGCCGAGACCCAGTACTTC,CASSLILAETQYF
.,TRBV6-2/TRBV6-3,many,TRBJ2-7,TGTGCCAGCGTGTACAGGGCTGAGAGCGAGCAGTACTTC,CASVYRAESEQYF
TRBD1,TRBV12-3/TRBV12-4,.,TRBJ1-2,TGTGCCAGCAGGTCCCGGGACAGGGTTAACTATGGCTACACCTTC,CASRSRDRVNYGYTF
.,TRBV18,few,TRBJ1-6,TGTGCCAGCTCAGAAGAGCAGCGATATTCACCCCTCCACTTT,CASSEEQRYSPLHF
.,TRBV5-1,many,TRBJ1-2,TGCGCCAGCAGCTTGGGGGCCCCTAAGGGCTACACCTTC,CASSLGAPKGYTF
.,TRBV5-4,many,TRBJ2-3,TGTGCCAGCAGCTCCCCGGTAGGGGGCACAGATACGCAGTATTTT,CASSSPVGGTDTQYF
.,TRBV20-1,few,TRBJ1-5,TGCAGTGCTATGGTGGGCAATCAGCCCCAGCATTTT,CSAMVGNQPQHF
TRBD2,TRBV7-3,.,TRBJ2-5,TGTGCCAGCAGCTCACAAGCGGGGGGGCTCCAAGAGACCCAGTACTTC,CASSSQAGGLQETQYF
.,TRBV18,many,TRBJ2-3,TGTGCCAGCTCACCATATATTTCAGGGAGCACAGATACGCAGTATTTT,CASSPYISGSTDTQYF